Each of the 20 T cell receptor beta chains below was sequenced from the same sample in a study of T cell repertoires in cytomegalovirus infection. TCRdb ran MiXCR on the reads and lists one entry per CDR3 protein. This sample has under 600,000 distinct CDR3 sequences, with approximately 15% found just once. Sequenced input: CD8+ T cells from PBMCs. The origin of the receptors is a human donor in good health (CMV status not recorded). Some clones in this sample may be carry-over from other donors' samples.

The gene calls are TRBV30 and TRBJ2-1; maybe TRBD2 (5 bases). Germline V gene sequence: CDR1 GTSNPN, CDR2 SVGIG (reference sequence). This CDR3 is built from 16 residues. Trimming pared 0 bases from V and 0 bases from J, leaving 12 bases between. This chain's CDR3 is CAWSVERESSYNEQFF. DNA of the CDR3: TGTGCCTGGAGTGTAGAAAGGGAGAGCTCCTACAATGAGCAGTTCTTC.

This clonotype has at least ten counts. This chain links TRBV27 with TRBJ1-2; D is unclear. V was cut by 6 bases and J by 4 bases, with 18 bases left in between. This CDR3 region has 15 residues. Germline values: CDR1 MNHEY, CDR2 SMNVEV (reference sequence). CDR3 DNA sequence: TGTGCCAGCAGCCATGGGGAGGGTAGGAGCTATGGCTACACCTTC. It encodes CASSHGEGRSYGYTF.

The genes are TRBV10-3 and TRBJ1-1, with TRBD1 matching 9 bases. There are 15 residues in the CDR3. J was trimmed by 7 bases and V by 2 bases; bases with no gene match: 8. Per the germline V gene, CDR1 is ENHRY and CDR2 is SYGVKD. CDR3 in amino acids: CAISEGTGPLVEAFF. Here the CDR3 DNA reads TGTGCCATCAGTGAGGGGACAGGGCCCCTAGTTGAAGCTTTCTTT.

This clonotype was detected many times. This chain uses TRBV11-2 with TRBJ2-2; 10 bases are a match to TRBD1. The V gene end was trimmed by 0 bases and the J gene end by 3 bases; junction bases not matched to a gene: 4. The length of the CDR3 is 17 residues. Germline loops: CDR1 SGHAT, CDR2 FQNNGV. For the CDR3, the DNA is TGTGCCAGCAGCTTAGAGGGGACAGGGGAGGACACCGGGGAGCTGTTTTTT. Protein sequence: CASSLEGTGEDTGELFF.

The genes are TRBV7-9 and TRBJ1-1; tentative D call: TRBD1 (6 bases). The germline V and J ends were trimmed by 1 base and 4 bases, with 13 bases remaining between them. Germline CDR1 and CDR2: SEHNR and FQNEAQ (reference sequence). CDR3 length equals 15 residues. CDR3 DNA sequence: TGTGCCAGCAGCTTAGGGGGAGTGGGGGCCACTGAAGCTTTCTTT. Translated: CASSLGGVGATEAFF.

This clonotype showed up many times. A read error may produce the germline difference seen at one junction end. This chain joins TRBV7-7 and TRBJ2-7; 8 bases match TRBD1. The CDR3 contains 15 residues. The germline V gene has CDR1 SSHAT and CDR2 FNYEAQ (reference sequence). CDR3 coding DNA: TGTGCTAGCAGCCTCGGGACAGGCCACCTCTCGGAGCAGTACTTC. It specifies CASSLGTGHLSEQYF.

V usage is TRBV9 and J usage is TRBJ1-1, with D perhaps matching TRBD1 (5 bases). Trimming took off 0 bases at V and 2 bases at J, with 17 bases between the two ends. The CDR3 sequence is 17 residues long. In germline, CDR1 is SGDLS, CDR2 YYNGEE. CDR3 nucleotide sequence: TGTGCCAGCAGCGTAGAGGGCAGGGCAGGGAGAAACACTGAAGCTTTCTTT. Its protein is CASSVEGRAGRNTEAFF.

The V call is TRBV7-9, the J call TRBJ2-7; the match to TRBD1 covers 11 bases. CDR3 length: 15 amino acids. In germline, CDR1 is SEHNR, CDR2 FQNEAQ (reference sequence). V shed 5 bases, J shed 5 bases, and the junction held 8 bases outside the gene matches. The CDR3 coding sequence is TGTGCCAGCAGCCTTCTGGACAGGGGGCCCAACGAGCAGTACTTC. It codes for CASSLLDRGPNEQYF.

V is TRBV29-1 and J is TRBJ2-7; 7 positions match TRBD2. CDR1 is SQVTM, CDR2 ANQGSEA, per germline. The V segment lost 4 bases and the J segment 2 bases; nucleotides outside the gene matches: 5. The CDR3 is made up of 13 amino acids. CDR3 amino acids: CSVVTSDTYEQYF. CDR3 nucleotide sequence: TGCAGCGTTGTCACTAGCGATACCTACGAGCAGTACTTC.

The V and J genes are TRBV27 and TRBJ1-1; 8 bases fit TRBD1. This CDR3 has 16 amino acids. Per the germline V gene, CDR1 is MNHEY and CDR2 is SMNVEV (reference sequence). V trimming: 5 bases; J trimming: 1 base; junction bases outside the gene matches: 9. The CDR3 DNA sequence: TGTGCCAGCAGTACATGGACAGGGCCGGGGAACACTGAAGCTTTCTTT. Translating it yields CASSTWTGPGNTEAFF.

A note on this clonotype: A single base separates this from a much larger clone, so it may be a read error. The chain is built from TRBV28 and TRBJ2-3; perhaps TRBD2 as D (5 bases). Germline loops: CDR1 MDHEN, CDR2 SYDVKM. Trimming removed 7 bases from V and 0 bases from J, with 17 bases in between. The CDR3 has 16 residues. This CDR3 reads CASMPRRAASTDTQYF. The DNA of the CDR3 is TGTGCCAGCATGCCGAGACGAGCGGCTAGCACAGATACGCAGTATTTT.

This clonotype was picked up a small number of times. This rearrangement joins TRBV11-2 to TRBJ2-7; possible D gene TRBD1, 5 bases. The CDR3 is 12 amino acids. V lost 6 bases and J lost 4, with 10 bases in between. Germline V CDR1 and CDR2: SGHAT, FQNNGV. CDR3 sequence: CASRTQGYEQYF. The CDR3 DNA follows: TGTGCCAGCAGGACCCAGGGATACGAGCAGTACTTC.

This clonotype was seen repeatedly, ten times or more. The chain recombines TRBV7-3 with TRBJ1-1, with D tentatively TRBD1 (6 bases). CDR1 and CDR2 from the germline V gene are SGHTA and FQGTGA. V was clipped by 2 bases and J by 7 bases, with 8 bases between them. The CDR3 runs 12 residues. The CDR3 region has the DNA TGTGCCAGCAGCTTACCGGACAGTGAAGCTTTCTTT. Its protein product is CASSLPDSEAFF.

This clonotype was found many times. The rearrangement uses TRBV7-9 and TRBJ1-3; no definite D call. This CDR3 spans 15 amino acids. V lost 5 bases and J lost 0, with 11 bases in between. CDR1 and CDR2 from the germline V gene are SEHNR and FQNEAQ (reference sequence). CDR3 loop: CASSPGPTSGNTIYF. Written as DNA, the CDR3 is TGTGCCAGCAGCCCCGGACCTACCTCTGGAAACACCATATATTTT.

A note on this clonotype: A much larger clone is a single base away; this may be a read error. The rearrangement links TRBV23-1 to TRBJ1-5; no clear D gene. TRBV23-1 has ORF status, its function being uncertain. The CDR3 has 16 residues. V shed 2 bases and J shed 2 bases, with 13 bases lying between them. CDR3 amino acids: CASSQPTPGGNQPQHF. The CDR3 DNA follows: TGCGCCAGCAGTCAACCGACCCCAGGTGGCAATCAGCCCCAGCATTTT.

V is TRBV6-5 and J is TRBJ2-5; the D gene is possibly TRBD2 (6 bases). This CDR3 comprises 17 residues. Per germline, CDR1 MNHEY and CDR2 SVGAGI. The V end was cut by 5 bases, the J end by 5 bases, with 24 bases between. The CDR3 DNA reads as TGTGCCAGCAGTGAAACCCTCGTGGGGGGAACTAGTGAGACCCAGTACTTC. This sequence encodes CASSETLVGGTSETQYF.

This clonotype has only a few counts. The rearrangement links TRBV6-6 to TRBJ2-7; unclear D gene. CDR1 is MNHNY and CDR2 is SVGAGI in the germline V gene (reference sequence). The CDR3 is 14 residues long. Trimming shortened V by 8 bases and J by 0 bases, and 14 bases separated the two germline ends. The CDR3, as DNA: TGTGCCAGCGGACGGACGGATGCCTCCTACGAGCAGTACTTC. Translated, it gives CASGRTDASYEQYF.

This clonotype has a count of ten or more. The chain has TRBV12-3 or TRBV12-4 and TRBJ2-1; D is unclear. This CDR3 spans 16 amino acids. The V gene lost 6 bases and the J gene lost 1 base, with 16 bases spanning the gap. This CDR3 reads CASSQSPTPSYNEQFF. As DNA, the CDR3 is TGTGCCAGCAGCCAGAGCCCAACCCCATCCTACAATGAGCAGTTCTTC.

This clonotype has more than one count but fewer than ten. The V gene is TRBV9, the J gene TRBJ2-5, with 7 positions matching TRBD2. Looked up from germline, CDR1 is SGDLS and CDR2 is YYNGEE. CDR3 length: 19 amino acids. The V segment lost 2 bases and the J segment 0 bases; nucleotides outside the gene matches: 16. The CDR3 loop reads CASSVGREKVRRYQETQYF. The CDR3 region has the DNA TGTGCCAGCAGCGTGGGGAGGGAAAAGGTCAGGCGGTACCAAGAGACCCAGTACTTC.

This clonotype was detected ten times or more. This chain links TRBV11-2 with TRBJ2-3; a possible D gene is TRBD1 (5 bases). The CDR3 loop spans 14 amino acids. Germline V CDR1 and CDR2: SGHAT, FQNNGV. With 1 base removed from V and 2 bases from J, the gap between germline ends came to 7 bases. CDR3 amino acids: CASSLGQNTDTQYF. The CDR3 DNA is TGTGCCAGCAGCTTAGGACAGAACACAGATACGCAGTATTTT.